The table lists the clone carrying this T cell receptor beta chain with a few counts. What it binds is not known. Germline V lookup: CDR1 ENHRY, CDR2 SYGVKD. Trimming took off 4 bases at V and 7 bases at J, with 35 bases between the two ends. This CDR3 is built from 21 residues. Each donor was a healthy Caucasian. The sample is drawn from a study of identical twins. TCRdb processed the 5' RACE reads anew with MiXCR; each CDR3 protein has one entry. The data contain some 790,000 distinct CDR3 sequences, around a sixth of them singletons. Study findings and constraints: For cord blood, abundant beta clonotypes had fewer insertions, unlike memory repertoires, which showed none.

These data were also filed under a second study, of T cells expressing NK-cell markers. That publication notes: Within the sequenced cohort of eight donors, seven exhibited HCMV seropositivity and one was seronegative. For six donors, the dominant NKG2C+ clonotypes made up roughly 1.0-7.5% of their CD8+ T cells.

Sequenced: PBMCs. The V call is TRBV10-3, the J call TRBJ2-1; TRBD2 is a possible D gene (5 bases). This clonotype originated in a young woman in good health. CDR3 in amino acids: CAISGMRQDVRDVEFKNEQFF. Written as DNA, the CDR3 is TGTGCCATCAGTGGGATGAGGCAGGACGTTCGGGATGTAGAGTTTAAGAATGAGCAGTTCTTC.